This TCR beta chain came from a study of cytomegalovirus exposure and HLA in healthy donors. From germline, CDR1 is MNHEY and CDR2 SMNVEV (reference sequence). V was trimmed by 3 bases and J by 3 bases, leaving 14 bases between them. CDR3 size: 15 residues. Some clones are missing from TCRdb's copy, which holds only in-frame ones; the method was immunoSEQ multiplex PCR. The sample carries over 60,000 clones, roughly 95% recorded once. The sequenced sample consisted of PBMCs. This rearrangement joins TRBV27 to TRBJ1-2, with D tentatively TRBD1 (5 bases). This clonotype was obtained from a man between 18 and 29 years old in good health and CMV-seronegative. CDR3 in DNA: TGTGCCAGCAGTTTTTTGGGGGGGTCTGACTATGGCTACACCTTC. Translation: CASSFLGGSDYGYTF.